This T cell receptor beta chain was sequenced during a study of T cell responses to AZD1222 COVID-19 vaccine. From germline, CDR1 is MNHEY and CDR2 SVGEGT. The CDR3 loop spans 13 amino acids. Between the trimmed V and J ends, which lost 0 bases and 0 bases, there was a span of 3 bases. This clone was counted a few times. Profiled with immunoSEQ multiplex PCR; TCRdb holds only in-frame clones, not every one. The profile covers 65,000 to 85,000 clones, with under 90% appearing a single time and over 12% taken by the ten largest. This chain uses TRBV6-2 or TRBV6-3 with TRBJ2-7, with D uncertain. The sequence was collected from an adult who received the AZD1222 COVID-19 vaccine. Sequenced material: peripheral blood, taken 28 days after the second AZD1222 dose. CDR3 coding DNA: TGTGCCAGCAGTTACTCGACCTCCTACGAGCAGTACTTC. Encoded protein: CASSYSTSYEQYF.